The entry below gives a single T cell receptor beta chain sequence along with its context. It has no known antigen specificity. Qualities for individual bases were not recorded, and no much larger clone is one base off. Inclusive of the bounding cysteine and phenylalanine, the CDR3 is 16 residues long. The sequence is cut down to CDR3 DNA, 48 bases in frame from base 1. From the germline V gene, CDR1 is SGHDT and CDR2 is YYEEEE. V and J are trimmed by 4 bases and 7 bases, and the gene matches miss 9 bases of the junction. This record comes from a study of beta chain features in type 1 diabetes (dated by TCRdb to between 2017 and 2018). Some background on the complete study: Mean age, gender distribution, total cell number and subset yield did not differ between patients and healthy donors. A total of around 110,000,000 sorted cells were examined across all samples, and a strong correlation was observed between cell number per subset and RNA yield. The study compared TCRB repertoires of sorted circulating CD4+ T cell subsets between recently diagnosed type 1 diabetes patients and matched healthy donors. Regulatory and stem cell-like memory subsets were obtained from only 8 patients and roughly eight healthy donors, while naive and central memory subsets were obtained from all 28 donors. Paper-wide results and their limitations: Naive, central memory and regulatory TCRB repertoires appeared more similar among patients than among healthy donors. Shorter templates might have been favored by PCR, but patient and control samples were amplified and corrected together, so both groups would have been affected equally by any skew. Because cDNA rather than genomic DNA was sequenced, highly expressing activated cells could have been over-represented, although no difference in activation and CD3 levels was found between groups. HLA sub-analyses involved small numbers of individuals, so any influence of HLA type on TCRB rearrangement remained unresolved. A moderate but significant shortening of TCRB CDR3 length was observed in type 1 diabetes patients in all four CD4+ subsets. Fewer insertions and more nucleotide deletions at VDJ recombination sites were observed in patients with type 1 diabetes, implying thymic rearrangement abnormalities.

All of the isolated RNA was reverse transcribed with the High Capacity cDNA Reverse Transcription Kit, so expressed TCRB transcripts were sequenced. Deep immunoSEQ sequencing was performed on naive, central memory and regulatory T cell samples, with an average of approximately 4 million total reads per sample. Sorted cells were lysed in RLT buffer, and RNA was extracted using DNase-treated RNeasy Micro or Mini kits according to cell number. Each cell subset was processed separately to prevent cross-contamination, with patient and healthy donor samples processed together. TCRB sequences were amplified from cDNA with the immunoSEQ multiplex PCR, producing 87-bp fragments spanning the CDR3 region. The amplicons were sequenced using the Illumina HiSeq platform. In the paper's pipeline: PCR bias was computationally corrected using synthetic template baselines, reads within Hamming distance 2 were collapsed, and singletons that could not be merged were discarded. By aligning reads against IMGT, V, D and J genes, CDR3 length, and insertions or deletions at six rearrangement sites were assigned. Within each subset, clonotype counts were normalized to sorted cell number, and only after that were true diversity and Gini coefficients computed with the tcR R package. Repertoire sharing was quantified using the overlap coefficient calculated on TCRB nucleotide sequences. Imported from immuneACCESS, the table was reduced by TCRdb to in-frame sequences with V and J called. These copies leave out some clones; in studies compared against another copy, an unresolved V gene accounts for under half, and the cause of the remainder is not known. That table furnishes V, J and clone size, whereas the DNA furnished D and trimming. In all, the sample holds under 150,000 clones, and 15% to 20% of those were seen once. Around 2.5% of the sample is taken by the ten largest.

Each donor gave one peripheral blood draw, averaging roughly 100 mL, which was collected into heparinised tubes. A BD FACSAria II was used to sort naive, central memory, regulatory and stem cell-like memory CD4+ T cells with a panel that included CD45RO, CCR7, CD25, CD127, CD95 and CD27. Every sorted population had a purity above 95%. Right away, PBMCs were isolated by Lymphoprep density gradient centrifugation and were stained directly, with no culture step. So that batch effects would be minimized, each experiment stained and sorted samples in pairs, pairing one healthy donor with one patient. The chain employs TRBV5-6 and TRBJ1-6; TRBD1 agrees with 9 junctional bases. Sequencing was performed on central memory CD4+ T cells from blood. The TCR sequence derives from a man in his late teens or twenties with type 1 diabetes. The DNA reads TGTGCCAGCAGCCTCCGGACCGGGACAGGGAATTCACCCCTCCACTTT. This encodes CASSLRTGTGNSPLHF.